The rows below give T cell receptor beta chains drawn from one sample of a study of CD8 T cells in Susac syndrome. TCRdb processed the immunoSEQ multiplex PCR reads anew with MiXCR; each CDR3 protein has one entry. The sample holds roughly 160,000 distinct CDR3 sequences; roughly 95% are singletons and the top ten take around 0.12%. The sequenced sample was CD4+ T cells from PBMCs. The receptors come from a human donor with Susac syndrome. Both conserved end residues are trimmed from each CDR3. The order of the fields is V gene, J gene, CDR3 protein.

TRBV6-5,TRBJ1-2,ASSYGKANYGYT
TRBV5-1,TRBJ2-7,ASSPGQGGEQY
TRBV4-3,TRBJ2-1,ASSHDNEQF
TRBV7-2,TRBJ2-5,ASSLVVAFQETQY
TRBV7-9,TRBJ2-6,ASSLRDRGAVSGANVLT
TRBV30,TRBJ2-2,AWRRGFGDAGELF
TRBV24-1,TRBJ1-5,ATSDPDAGQPQH
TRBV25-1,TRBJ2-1,ASRDRGRSYNEQF
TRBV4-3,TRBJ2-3,ASSQEGSLTGTQY
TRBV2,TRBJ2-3,ASSRAVDTQY
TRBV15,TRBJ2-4,ATSRGNTLDIQY
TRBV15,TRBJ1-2,ATSPTGANYGYT
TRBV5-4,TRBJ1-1,ASSRVENTEAF
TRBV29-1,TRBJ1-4,SVAGTGLEKLF
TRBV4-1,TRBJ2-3,ASSPAFTSTDTQY
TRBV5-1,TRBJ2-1,ASSLAAGDNEQF
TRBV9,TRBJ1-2,ASSNTGANYGYT
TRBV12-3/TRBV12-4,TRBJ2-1,ASSPSGRGWQF